Described below is a single TCR beta chain sequence and its context. The antigen this receptor binds is unknown. No base-level quality is on record; no much larger clone is a single base apart. The library was obtained by the immunoSEQ multiplex PCR assay. Per the original workflow: A statistical classification framework was developed to diagnose cytomegalovirus status using the catalog of TCR beta chain sequences. TCRdb took over this immuneACCESS table, retaining in-frame rearrangements with V and J assigned. Such tables are incomplete; in checked studies, under half of the missing clones stem from an unresolved V gene, and the remainder is unexplained. The V and J calls and clone size come from that table; D and trimming were worked out from the DNA. For this sample the table gives around 160,000 clones, of which about 89% were detected only once. The ten largest make up 3% to 3.5% of the sample.

The sample originates from a study of cytomegalovirus exposure and HLA in healthy donors (TCRdb year 2017). Broadly, across the study: According to a later analysis, the approximately 120 validation repertoires were produced on the same platform as the 666 repertoires of the first cohort. The study aimed to test whether cataloging public T cell receptors could reveal signatures of past pathogen exposure. In addition to the first cohort of roughly 700 subjects, a separate validation cohort of 120 different subjects was used. To predict cytomegalovirus infection status, the study combined high-throughput TCR immunosequencing, statistical association of individual TCRs with disease status, and machine learning. The paper's findings and limits, for the study overall: Three of the identified cytomegalovirus-associated TCR beta chains were confirmed in vitro to be specific for cytomegalovirus antigens. The classifier was reported to diagnose cytomegalovirus status with high specificity and sensitivity in both the original cohort and the validation cohort. A later analysis found that TCRs clustered in the first cohort also tended to co-occur in the roughly 110 validation repertoires, with more than 90% of cluster scores above 0. The study listed approximately 160 TCR beta chains as associated with cytomegalovirus. The authors suggested that the approach could potentially be generalized to other disease states and immunological phenotypes. The validation cohort had no HLA typing available for a later analysis, so co-occurrence within that cohort was assessed over all 120 or so repertoires. Most TCR sequences were seen in very few donors, while some public TCRs were found in many individuals.

From the cysteine up to the phenylalanine, the CDR3 has a length of 15 residues. CDR3 DNA is the only sequence kept; it has 45 bases, read in frame from the first base. According to the germline V gene (reference sequence), CDR1 reads LNHDA and CDR2 reads SQIVND. V is trimmed back by 9 bases and J by 5 bases, and the junction contains 6 bases that no gene match accounts for. Separate from the roughly 700-subject first cohort, the validation cohort of 95 to 150 subjects was the group to which the donors belonged. The source of this sequence is a woman under 30 in good health and CMV-seropositive. The specimen sequenced was PBMCs. The chain is assembled from TRBV19 and TRBJ2-1, and TRBD2 aligns with 14 junction nucleotides. The DNA sequence follows: TGTGCCAGCACCACGACTAGCGGGGGGGACAATGAGCAGTTCTTC. This codes for CASTTTSGGDNEQFF.